This T cell receptor beta chain was recovered during a study of blood T cell repertoires in COVID-19. Some clones are missing from TCRdb's copy, which holds only in-frame ones; the method was immunoSEQ multiplex PCR. The sample yields approximately 99,000 clones, over 75% seen once. The length of the CDR3 is 15 residues. V shed 3 bases, J shed 2 bases, and the junction held 5 bases outside the gene matches. In germline, CDR1 is SGDLS, CDR2 YYNGEE. The V and J genes are TRBV9 and TRBJ2-7; TRBD2 matches 10 bases. Sequencing input: peripheral blood. The receptor comes from a human donor in a cohort sampled during active COVID-19. This CDR3 is CASSEGLAFTYEQYF. CDR3 coding DNA: TGTGCCAGCAGCGAGGGACTAGCGTTTACCTACGAGCAGTACTTC.